These T cell receptor beta chains were read from a single sample in a study of T cell repertoires in cytomegalovirus infection. From the reads, TCRdb called clonotypes with MiXCR, one entry per CDR3 protein. The sample shows about 740,000 distinct CDR3 sequences, 35% of them seen only once. Sequences were obtained from PBMCs. Source of these receptors: a human donor in good health (CMV status not recorded). Some clones in this sample may be carry-over from other donors' samples. Both conserved end residues are part of each CDR3. A D gene is named only where the DNA matches it firmly. Not every row has a clone size; where given, it reads once, few, many or a size class.

>TRBJ1-6|-|TRBV3-1|-
CASSQSFSSTSPLHF
TGTGCCAGCAGCCAATCGTTCAGTTCGACCTCACCCCTCCACTTT
>TRBJ2-7|TRBD1|TRBV20-1|few
CSAEGTGGFNEQYF
TGCAGTGCTGAGGGAACAGGGGGCTTCAACGAGCAGTACTTC
>TRBJ2-1|TRBD2|TRBV28|few
CASSPPSGNHNEQFF
TGTGCCAGCAGTCCCCCTAGCGGGAACCACAATGAGCAGTTCTTC
>TRBJ1-4|-|TRBV6-5|few
CASSYKISPSRGGEKLFF
TGTGCCAGCAGTTACAAGATTAGTCCATCCAGGGGAGGAGAAAAACTGTTTTTT
>TRBJ2-2|-|TRBV19|-
CASSTGRELFF
TGTGCCAGTAGTACGGGGAGGGAGCTGTTTTTT
>TRBJ2-1|TRBD2|TRBV11-2|few
CASSSSPRLAYSNEQFF
TGTGCCAGCAGCTCAAGCCCGAGACTAGCCTACAGCAATGAGCAGTTCTTC
>TRBJ2-7|TRBD2|TRBV20-1|-
CSASPRTSGGYGQYF
TGCAGTGCTAGTCCAAGGACTAGCGGGGGGTATGGGCAGTACTTC
>TRBJ2-5|-|TRBV11-2|-
CASSLDYGVKTQYF
TGTGCCAGCAGCTTAGATTACGGGGTAAAGACCCAGTACTTC
>TRBJ1-1|TRBD1|TRBV6-1|many
CASRDRVDTEAFF
TGTGCCAGCAGAGACAGGGTGGACACTGAAGCTTTCTTT
>TRBJ2-1|TRBD2|TRBV7-2|-
CASSLTSSGGVFYNEQFF
TGTGCCAGCAGCTTAACGAGTAGCGGGGGGGTATTTTACAATGAGCAGTTCTTC
>TRBJ1-1|-|TRBV12-3/TRBV12-4|-
CASSPGAGGEAFF
TGTGCCAGCAGCCCAGGGGCTGGAGGTGAAGCTTTCTTT
>TRBJ1-2|-|TRBV27|many
CASSLSRGSWPYGYTF
TGTGCCAGCAGTTTATCGAGAGGGAGTTGGCCCTATGGCTACACCTTC
>TRBJ2-7|-|TRBV7-2|-
CASSLGGILLGEQYF
TGTGCCAGCAGCTTAGGGGGGATACTCTTGGGCGAGCAGTACTTC
>TRBJ2-7|-|TRBV7-8|-
CASSPTGTNYEQYF
TGTGCCAGCAGCCCAACCGGGACCAACTACGAGCAGTACTTC
>TRBJ1-1|TRBD1|TRBV6-6|once
CVSQGQLNTEAFF
TGTGTCAGTCAGGGACAGCTGAACACTGAAGCTTTCTTT
>TRBJ2-4|-|TRBV28|few
CASSGDIQYF
TGTGCCAGCTCCGGGGACATTCAGTACTTC
>TRBJ2-3|TRBD1|TRBV5-1|-
CASSLLPGTGGVGHTDTQYF
TGCGCCAGCAGCTTACTCCCCGGGACAGGGGGCGTCGGTCACACAGATACGCAGTATTTT
>TRBJ2-7|-|TRBV11-2|-
CASSFNLRYEQYF
TGTGCCAGCAGCTTCAACCTGCGTTACGAGCAGTACTTC
>TRBJ1-1|-|TRBV5-4|-
CASSTPGQGHTEAFF
TGTGCCAGCAGCACCCCTGGGCAGGGGCACACTGAAGCTTTCTTT
>TRBJ2-7|TRBD2|TRBV19|few
CASSNRLAGGPTNEQYF
TGTGCCAGTAGCAATCGGCTAGCGGGAGGGCCCACCAACGAGCAGTACTTC
>TRBJ1-1|-|TRBV5-4|-
CASSLVLSVNTEAFF
TGTGCCAGCAGCTTGGTATTATCGGTGAACACTGAAGCTTTCTTT
>TRBJ1-1|-|TRBV7-3|-
CASSRSGSTEAFF
TGTGCCAGCAGCCGATCGGGGAGCACTGAAGCTTTCTTT
>TRBJ2-7|-|TRBV7-8|-
CASSLGSVKNEQYF
TGTGCCAGCAGCTTAGGTAGTGTGAAAAACGAGCAGTACTTC
>TRBJ2-7|-|TRBV2|-
CASSREGYEQYF
TGTGCCAGCAGCAGGGAAGGATACGAGCAGTACTTC
>TRBJ2-3|-|TRBV7-9|-
CASSLSNMGYSHTQYF
TGTGCCAGCAGCTTATCTAATATGGGGTACTCCCATACGCAGTATTTT
>TRBJ1-5|-|TRBV10-3|few
CAISEGQGQPQHF
TGTGCCATCAGTGAGGGGCAGGGTCAGCCCCAGCATTTT
>TRBJ2-5|-|TRBV6-1|many
CASSEVGQETQYF
TGTGCCAGCAGTGAAGTTGGGCAAGAGACCCAGTACTTC
>TRBJ1-5|TRBD1|TRBV6-2/TRBV6-3|few
CASSYAAGGYQPQHF
TGTGCCAGCAGTTATGCGGCAGGGGGCTATCAGCCCCAGCATTTT
>TRBJ1-2|-|TRBV29-1|few
CSVEVPSVDYGYTF
TGCAGCGTTGAAGTCCCCTCCGTTGACTATGGCTACACCTTC
>TRBJ1-5|TRBD1|TRBV6-2/TRBV6-3|-
CASTEDRGYRNQPQHF
TGTGCCAGCACTGAGGACAGGGGTTATCGCAATCAGCCCCAGCATTTT
>TRBJ2-7|-|TRBV12-3/TRBV12-4|many
CASSLIRGGQYF
TGTGCCAGCAGTTTAATACGGGGCGGCCAGTACTTC
>TRBJ2-5|-|TRBV5-5|-
CASSRDPLESQYF
TGTGCCAGCAGCCGAGACCCCTTGGAGTCCCAGTACTTC
>TRBJ2-7|-|TRBV6-6|few
CASSYSAGPFYEQYF
TGTGCCAGCAGTTACTCGGCAGGACCTTTCTACGAGCAGTACTTC
>TRBJ2-7|-|TRBV28|-
CASSSSRVWNANYEQYF
TGTGCCAGCAGTTCTAGCAGGGTGTGGAATGCCAATTACGAGCAGTACTTC
>TRBJ2-2|TRBD1|TRBV7-3|once
CASSLFLGTATNTGELFF
TGTGCCAGCAGCTTATTTCTGGGGACAGCCACGAACACCGGGGAGCTGTTTTTT
>TRBJ1-2|-|TRBV7-2|few
CASSLFPNRADGYTF
TGTGCCAGCAGCTTATTCCCTAACAGGGCAGACGGCTACACCTTC
>TRBJ2-7|TRBD2|TRBV7-9|few
CASSPAGNTLYSYEQYF
TGTGCCAGCAGTCCAGCGGGGAACACCCTGTACTCCTACGAGCAGTACTTC
>TRBJ2-5|-|TRBV25-1|-
CASSVGLETQYF
TGTGCCAGCAGTGTTGGGTTAGAGACCCAGTACTTC
>TRBJ2-3|TRBD1|TRBV24-1|-
CATSTSVARQGSDTQYF
TGTGCCACCAGCACCTCCGTGGCGCGACAGGGATCGGATACGCAGTATTTT
>TRBJ1-5|TRBD1|TRBV5-5|-
CASSPRDSHQPQHF
TGTGCCAGCAGCCCCAGGGACAGCCATCAGCCCCAGCATTTT
>TRBJ2-5|TRBD1|TRBV7-6|-
CASSLGRTGETQYF
TGTGCCAGCAGCTTAGGCCGGACAGGGGAGACCCAGTACTTC
>TRBJ2-4|TRBD1|TRBV28|few
CASNSIGQGVAKNIQYF
TGTGCCAGCAATTCAATCGGACAGGGCGTAGCCAAAAACATTCAGTACTTC
>TRBJ2-1|-|TRBV11-2|-
CASSFLGGRGPYNEQFF
TGTGCCAGCAGCTTCCTGGGGGGCAGGGGTCCCTACAATGAGCAGTTCTTC
>TRBJ2-3|TRBD2|TRBV7-2|many
CASSLGTSGGRSTDTQYF
TGTGCCAGCAGTTTGGGGACTAGCGGGGGACGATCCACAGATACGCAGTATTTT
>TRBJ1-2|TRBD1|TRBV6-5|few
CASRRGLGDYGYTF
TGTGCCAGCAGAAGGGGGCTCGGGGACTATGGCTACACCTTC
>TRBJ1-3|-|TRBV19|few
CASGASGNTIYF
TGTGCCAGTGGAGCTTCTGGAAACACCATATATTTT
>TRBJ1-5|TRBD1|TRBV6-6|-
CARELGTGKTGKQPQHF
TGTGCCCGCGAGTTGGGGACAGGCAAGACAGGGAAGCAGCCCCAGCATTTT
>TRBJ2-7|TRBD1|TRBV7-2|many
CASSLSPTGYHEQYF
TGTGCCAGCAGCTTATCGCCGACAGGGTACCACGAGCAGTACTTC
>TRBJ2-5|TRBD1|TRBV11-2|-
CASSEGQVGILTQYF
TGTGCCAGCAGCGAAGGACAGGTCGGGATTTTGACCCAGTACTTC
>TRBJ2-5|-|TRBV7-6|few
CASSFGNPGYQETQYF
TGTGCCAGCAGCTTCGGGAACCCTGGGTACCAAGAGACCCAGTACTTC
>TRBJ2-7|-|TRBV28|-
CASSLGQSGHEQYF
TGTGCCAGCAGTTTAGGTCAGAGCGGCCACGAGCAGTACTTC
>TRBJ1-3|TRBD1|TRBV4-1|many
CASSHPDRGAGNTIYF
TGCGCCAGCAGCCACCCGGACAGGGGTGCTGGAAACACCATATATTTT
>TRBJ1-2|-|TRBV6-6|-
CASSYGAGPYGYTF
TGTGCCAGCAGTTACGGTGCGGGTCCCTATGGCTACACCTTC
>TRBJ2-3|-|TRBV7-2|few
CASSFGPFQAYTQYF
TGTGCCAGCAGCTTTGGCCCCTTTCAGGCCTATACGCAGTATTTT
>TRBJ2-1|-|TRBV19|many
CASARGERREQFF
TGTGCCAGCGCCAGGGGGGAGCGGAGGGAGCAGTTCTTC
>TRBJ2-7|TRBD1|TRBV24-1|few
CATSDLPPGTGGRPSYEQYF
TGTGCCACCAGTGATTTGCCCCCCGGGACAGGGGGCCGGCCTTCCTACGAGCAGTACTTC
>TRBJ2-1|-|TRBV7-2|few
CASSGSSSYNEQFF
TGTGCCAGCAGCGGGTCAAGCTCCTACAATGAGCAGTTCTTC